The subject of this entry is one T cell receptor (beta chain). What it binds is unknown. Primers: 60 Vbeta forward and 13 Jbeta reverse. Clones were read by immunoSEQ multiplex PCR, and TCRdb kept only the in-frame ones, dropping some. The repertoire holds roughly 180,000 clones, with around a tenth as singletons. This sample is part of a study of cytomegalovirus exposure and HLA in healthy donors. The V gene's germline CDR1 is MGHRA and CDR2 YSYEKL. V lost 0 bases and J lost 4; bases outside the gene matches: 8. The CDR3 loop spans 16 amino acids. Whole-study results and caveats: CMV serostatus was the only immune exposure information that was available. Association with HLA alleles at 0.05 false discovery rate was found for 15,000 to 20,000 TCR beta sequences in a later analysis.

The donors (healthy individuals) were bone marrow donors. This sequence originates from a woman aged 30 to 39 in good health and CMV-seropositive. The rearrangement links TRBV4-1 to TRBJ2-5, with TRBD2 identical over 7 bases. The sample consisted of PBMCs. The CDR3 region has the DNA TGCGCCAGCAGCCAAGATAGCGGGCGTCGGGGAGAGACCCAGTACTTC. This codes for CASSQDSGRRGETQYF.